The 24 T cell receptor beta chains in this list originate from one sample, sequenced in a study of CD4 and CD8 cells across lung adenocarcinoma regions. TCRdb called the PCR reads again in MiXCR, with one record for every CDR3 protein. The sample has 5,000 or so distinct CDR3 sequences; 45% to 50% are singletons. Sequenced: CD4+ T cells from the margin of a lung tumor. The receptors were sampled from a male donor with lung adenocarcinoma. The CD4 and CD8 labels of this study may be unreliable.

This chain connects TRBV25-1 to TRBJ2-3; TRBD1 might be the D (5 bases). The CDR3 is 13 residues long. Per germline, CDR1 MGHDK and CDR2 SYGVNS. Trimming pared 9 bases from V and 7 bases from J, leaving 17 bases between. CDR3: CARGKTGKNTQYF. Written as DNA, the CDR3 is TGTGCCAGGGGTAAAACAGGCAAAAATACGCAGTATTTT.

The chain employs TRBV7-2 and TRBJ2-5, with D perhaps matching TRBD2 (6 bases). The end of the DNA aligns better with TRBJ2-7, so the J call may be wrong. From germline, CDR1 is SGHTA and CDR2 FQGNSA. The CDR3 sequence is 15 residues long. The CDR3 DNA sequence: TGTGCCAGCAGCTTAGCGAATAGCGGTAGGAACGAGCAGTACTTC. Its protein product is CASSLANSGRNEQYF.

In its sample, this clonotype was seen a few times. The rearrangement uses TRBV7-2 and TRBJ2-1; unclear D gene. Judging by the DNA end, TRBJ2-7 fits better; the J call may be wrong. The CDR3 covers 14 residues. Per germline, CDR1 SGHTA and CDR2 FQGNSA. Written as DNA, the CDR3 is TGTGCCAGCAGCAGCTATCTGAGAACCTACGAGCAGTACTTC. Protein: CASSSYLRTYEQYF.

For this clonotype: With a much larger clone just one base away, this may be a read error. The rearrangement joins TRBV6-1 to TRBJ2-1; 9 nucleotides agree with TRBD2. The V gene's germline CDR1 is MNHNS and CDR2 SASEGT. The CDR3 has 14 residues. DNA of the CDR3: TGTGCCAGCAGTGCTAGCGGGATCTACAATGAGCAGCTCTTC. It is translated as CASSASGIYNEQLF.

The J gene is TRBJ2-3, the V gene TRBV10-1; 7 positions match TRBD2. The DNA end is more similar to TRBJ2-7, so the J call may be wrong. The germline CDR1 and CDR2 sequences are WNHNN and SYGVQD (reference sequence). The CDR3 is made up of 15 amino acids. The CDR3 region is CAGGDGKPSTDTQYF. The CDR3 nucleotides read TGCGCCGGGGGGGACGGGAAACCTAGCACAGATACGCAGTACTTC.

The gene calls are TRBV4-2 and TRBJ2-1; maybe TRBD2 (5 bases). The CDR3 runs to 15 residues. The germline V gene encodes CDR1 LGHNA and CDR2 YNFKEQ. The V end was cut by 1 base, the J end by 6 bases, with 13 bases between. CDR3 sequence: CASSQAREGSNEQFF. CDR3 DNA: TGTGCCAGCAGCCAAGCCCGGGAAGGGAGCAATGAGCAGTTCTTC.

V usage is TRBV27 and J usage is TRBJ1-2, with D perhaps TRBD1 (5 bases). Germline V gene lookup returns CDR1 MNHEY and CDR2 SMNVEV (reference sequence). Trimming stripped 4 bases from V and 0 bases from J, with 9 bases between. The CDR3 is 14 amino acids. CDR3 region: CASSSLGANYGYTF. Written as DNA, the CDR3 is TGTGCCAGCAGTTCTCTAGGGGCTAACTATGGCTACACCTTC.

This clonotype ranks as medium-sized. V and J are TRBV11-3 and TRBJ2-3, with D uncertain. V was clipped by 5 bases and J by 0 bases, with 3 bases between them. Germline CDR1 SGHNT, CDR2 YENEEA. The CDR3 loop spans 12 amino acids. CDR3 loop: CASSLSTDTQYF. CDR3 nucleotides: TGTGCCAGCAGCCTTAGCACAGATACGCAGTATTTT. Based on the CDR3 plus reference TRBV11-3 and TRBJ2-3, the full variable domain is EAGVVQSPRYKIIEKKQPVAFWCNPISGHNTLYWYLQNLGQGPELLIRYENEEAVDDSQLPKDRFSAERLKGVDSTLKIQPAELGDSAVYLCASSLSTDTQYFGPGTRLTVL.

This clonotype was detected a few times. The V and J genes are TRBV6-5 and TRBJ2-2; D gene ambiguous. The CDR3 spans 15 residues. V gave up 0 bases and J gave up 4 bases, with 9 bases separating them. Germline V gives CDR1 MNHEY, CDR2 SVGAGI. CDR3 loop: CASSYSIAGTGELFF. The CDR3 coding sequence is TGTGCCAGCAGTTACTCGATTGCAGGCACCGGGGAGCTGTTTTTT.

By share, this clonotype counts as large. V is TRBV6-1 and J is TRBJ2-1; possibly TRBD1 for D (6 bases). The germline gives CDR1 MNHNS, CDR2 SASEGT. Trimming left V 5 bases short and J 6 bases short, with 20 bases between. This CDR3 is 16 amino acids long. The CDR3 sequence is CASSQFSGTSFNEQFF. The CDR3 nucleotides read TGTGCCAGCAGTCAATTTTCGGGGACATCTTTCAATGAGCAGTTCTTC.

The chain recombines TRBV7-2 with TRBJ2-1; 11 bases fit TRBD2. The J call is uncertain, as TRBJ2-5 better fits the DNA end. Germline loops: CDR1 SGHTA, CDR2 FQGNSA. The CDR3 is made up of 15 amino acids. The CDR3 loop is CASSSGLADQETQYF. CDR3 in DNA: TGTGCCAGCAGCTCGGGACTAGCGGACCAAGAGACCCAGTACTTC.

This clonotype was observed once. One end of the junction does not line up with germline, which may come from a read error. The V call is TRBV10-3, the J call TRBJ2-3; D gene uncertain. CDR1 and CDR2 from the germline V gene are ENHRY and SYGVKD. This CDR3 has 15 residues. This CDR3 is CALSLQAVSTEAQYF. The DNA for the CDR3 is TGTGCCCTCAGCCTCCAGGCCGTGAGCACAGAGGCGCAGTATTTT.

The chain combines TRBV4-1 with TRBJ1-1; D remains unclear. Germline loops: CDR1 MGHRA, CDR2 YSYEKL. V was trimmed by 3 bases and J by 1 base, leaving 15 bases between them. There are 16 residues in the CDR3. CDR3 nucleotides: TGCGCCAGCAGCCAGGGTTTATCAGAGTCGAACACTGAAGCTTTCTTT. Its translation: CASSQGLSESNTEAFF.

This clonotype was observed a handful of times. This rearrangement joins TRBV12-3 or TRBV12-4 to TRBJ2-1; a possible D gene is TRBD1 (6 bases). The CDR3 length is 17 residues. V lost 6 bases, J lost 3 bases, and 21 bases lay in between. The CDR3: CASSPTPGHGDYNEQFF. CDR3 nucleotide sequence: TGTGCCAGCAGCCCGACCCCGGGACATGGGGACTACAATGAGCAGTTCTTC.

This clonotype was observed a few times. This rearrangement joins TRBV7-2 to TRBJ2-7; 10 bases match TRBD2. The J call is in doubt because the DNA end fits TRBJ2-5 better. Germline CDR1 is SGHTA and CDR2 is FQGNSA. This CDR3 is built from 14 residues. CDR3 region: CASSSSGSRETQYF. The CDR3 region has the DNA TGTGCCAGCAGCTCTAGCGGGAGCAGAGAGACCCAGTACTTC.

This clonotype is a singleton in its sample. One end of the junction is discordant with germline, which a read error may explain. The rearrangement links TRBV6-1 to TRBJ2-3; maybe TRBD2 (5 bases). The CDR3 sequence is 15 residues long. Germline V gene sequence: CDR1 MNHNS, CDR2 SASEGT. CDR3 sequence (DNA): TGTGCCAGCAGTGAATGGCCTGCGGGCACAGATGCGCAGTATTTC. It is translated as CASSEWPAGTDAQYF.

This sequence joins TRBV6-5 and TRBJ1-4, with D tentatively TRBD1 (6 bases). The V gene lost 6 bases and the J gene lost 4 bases, with 15 bases spanning the gap. The CDR3 sequence is 15 residues long. Germline values: CDR1 MNHEY, CDR2 SVGAGI. CDR3 DNA: TGTGCCAGCAGCTTATGGGGGGCTGGTAATGAAAAACTGTTTTTT. Protein product: CASSLWGAGNEKLFF.

The chain links TRBV6-5 to TRBJ2-5, with 7 bases fitting TRBD2. CDR3 length equals 13 residues. The trim removed 2 bases at V and 5 bases at J, leaving 2 bases unmatched. Germline V CDR1 and CDR2: MNHEY, SVGAGI. Written as DNA, the CDR3 is TGTGCCAGCAGTTACGCGGGAGCGGAGACCCAGTACTTC. It codes for CASSYAGAETQYF.

Regarding this clonotype: A read error may produce the germline difference seen at one junction end. This sequence joins TRBV6-1 and TRBJ2-4, with TRBD2 as a possible D gene (6 bases). Germline CDR1 MNHNS, CDR2 SASEGT. This CDR3 is built from 17 residues. CDR3 sequence (DNA): TGTGCCAGCAGGAGAGAGGCGGGGCTGTGTACCAAAGATACGCAGTACTTT. It yields the protein CASRREAGLCTKDTQYF.

The chain combines TRBV6-4 with TRBJ2-5; 7 bases fit TRBD1. V shed 7 bases, J shed 4 bases, and the junction held 15 bases outside the gene matches. Per the germline V gene, CDR1 is MRHNA and CDR2 is SNTAGT. The CDR3 has 16 residues. The CDR3 here is CASIPRGGRYLETQYF. CDR3 nucleotide sequence: TGTGCCAGCATCCCGAGAGGGGGCCGTTATCTAGAGACCCAGTACTTC.

A note on this clonotype: At one end the junction does not follow the germline gene, possibly because of a read error. The J gene is TRBJ2-3, the V gene TRBV27; TRBD2 aligns across 7 bases. This CDR3 region has 17 residues. Germline CDR1 is MNHEY and CDR2 is SMNVEV (reference sequence). CDR3 in DNA: TGTGCCAGCAGTCCTGGCCGACTAGCTTCTGGGCAAGATACCCAGTACTTT. This encodes CASSPGRLASGQDTQYF.

The chain joins TRBV6-1 to TRBJ2-1; 9 positions match TRBD2. Matching the DNA end better, TRBJ2-7 makes the J call doubtful. Germline V gene lookup returns CDR1 MNHNS and CDR2 SASEGT. The length of the CDR3 is 14 residues. The CDR3 is CASNTGGRENEQYF. Written as DNA, the CDR3 is TGTGCCAGTAATACGGGCGGGAGGGAGAACGAGCAGTACTTC.

This chain joins TRBV3-1 and TRBJ2-2, with TRBD2 identical over 13 bases. Germline V gene sequence: CDR1 LGHDT, CDR2 YNNKEL (reference sequence). The CDR3 runs 16 residues. The V gene end was trimmed by 3 bases and the J gene end by 4 bases; junction bases not matched to a gene: 2. The CDR3 spells CASSHTSGRGTGELFF. DNA of the CDR3: TGTGCCAGCAGCCACACTAGCGGGAGGGGCACCGGGGAGCTGTTTTTT.

This clonotype was seen once. The chain recombines TRBV15 with TRBJ2-3, with TRBD2 as a possible D gene (5 bases). The CDR3 totals 16 residues. V was trimmed by 3 bases and J by 5 bases, leaving 18 bases between them. Germline assignment: CDR1 LNHNV and CDR2 YYDKDF (reference sequence). CDR3 region: CATSSPRVVGKDTQYF. In DNA form, the CDR3 reads TGTGCCACCAGCAGCCCGAGGGTGGTAGGCAAAGATACGCAGTATTTT.